This T cell receptor (beta chain) came from a study of shared clonotypes between healthy human individuals. Repertoires were generated with immunoSEQ multiplex PCR, while TCRdb's copy carries only in-frame clones and drops some. The table records around 2,000,000 clones, about 93% of them present only once. CDR3 size: 14 residues. Germline V gene data show CDR1 as MDHEN and CDR2 as SYDVKM. Trimming removed 5 bases at V and 3 bases at J, with 11 bases between. Only CD45RO-negative cells positively selected for CCR7 counted as naive CD8 cells, so terminally differentiated effector memory CD45RA+ cells were excluded.

The V and J genes are TRBV28 and TRBJ1-5; D remains unclear. Sequencing used naive CD8+ T cells from PBMCs. The sequence was collected from a young man in good health. Some clones in this sample may be carry-over from other donors' samples. The CDR3 protein is CASSGREYNQPQHF. The CDR3 region has the DNA TGTGCCAGCAGTGGAAGGGAGTACAATCAGCCCCAGCATTTT.